The text below deals with one T cell receptor (beta chain). Assay: immunoSEQ multiplex PCR; the TCRdb copy retains only in-frame clones and omits some. The top ten hold 5.5% to 8% of the sample, which has roughly 64,000 clones, 80% to 95% seen once. The sample belongs to a study of T cell changes during pregnancy in multiple sclerosis. CDR1 and CDR2 (germline): ENHRY, SYGVKD. The CDR3 length is 14 residues. V dropped 6 bases and J dropped 6 bases, with 14 bases sitting between them. This specimen was peripheral blood, taken in the third trimester of pregnancy. The chain links TRBV10-3 to TRBJ2-2, with D tentatively TRBD2 (6 bases). This receptor was taken from a female donor in good health, enrolled as a control in a pregnancy study. DNA for the CDR3: TGTGCCATCAGGATGGGCGGGGAGGCCGGGGAGCTGTTTTTT. Protein sequence: CAIRMGGEAGELFF.